Below, one TCR beta chain is given with its context. This sample was included in a study of blood T cell repertoires in COVID-19. Background on the study: From T cells, B-cell-depleted T cells, or PBMCs came the material, which was cDNA or gDNA.

The CDR3 has 15 residues. Per germline, CDR1 SGHTA and CDR2 FQGNSA. The junction had 12 bases not matched to a gene; V was cut back by 6 bases and J by 8 bases. As handled by the study authors: Amplifying reference gene primers gave estimates of nucleated cell counts. Produced via immunoSEQ multiplex PCR; TCRdb's table is partial and in-frame only. V, J and clone size reflect that table, while D and trimming were determined from the DNA. This sample has 290,000 or so clones, with about 87% found just once. The rearrangement links TRBV7-2 to TRBJ1-4, with 7 bases identical to TRBD1. The sample was peripheral blood. The source of this sequence is a man aged 70 or older with acute or convalescent COVID-19. The CDR3 nucleotides are TGTGCCAGCAGGCACCACAGGGGCCCTCGGGAAAAACTGTTTTTT. Translated: CASRHHRGPREKLFF.